These 31 T cell receptor beta chains were all obtained from the same sample, sequenced in a study of cytomegalovirus exposure and HLA in healthy donors (TCRdb year 2017). The method behind the library was the immunoSEQ multiplex PCR assay. A mixture of 60 forward primers for TCR Vbeta segments and 13 reverse primers for TCR Jbeta segments was used in the multiplex PCR. The table was pulled from immuneACCESS by TCRdb, which kept in-frame rearrangements only. Such tables lose some clones; where checked, under half of the loss comes from unresolved V genes, and the rest has no known cause. This sample is represented by 180,000 or so clones; over 60% of them were singletons. Clones ranked in the top ten supply 6.3% of the sample. Sequencing was done on a sample of PBMCs. All receptors derive from a man between 40 and 49 years old in good health and CMV-seropositive.

The V and J genes are TRBV7-9 and TRBJ2-4; 9 bases fit TRBD1. CDR1 SEHNR and CDR2 FQNEAQ come from the germline V gene (reference sequence). Germline trimming cut 5 bases from V and 2 bases from J; bases unmatched to any gene: 4. The CDR3 contains 15 residues. CDR3 sequence reads: CASSRTGGSKNIQYF. The CDR3 DNA reads as TGTGCCAGCAGCCGCACAGGGGGCTCCAAAAACATTCAGTACTTC. Full variable domain (outside the CDR3, taken from reference TRBV7-9 and TRBJ2-4): DTGVSQNPRHKITKRGQNVTFRCDPISEHNRLYWYRQTLGQGPEFLTYFQNEAQLEKSRLLSDRFSAERPKGSFSTLEIQRTEQGDSAMYLCASSRTGGSKNIQYFGAGTRLSVL.

The chain couples TRBV2 to TRBJ2-3; D is unclear. V lost 4 bases, J lost 3 bases, and 11 bases lay in between. Germline values: CDR1 SNHLY, CDR2 FYNNEI. The CDR3 runs 14 residues. The CDR3 DNA follows: TGTGCCAGCAGTGGACTCCCAGATACAGATACGCAGTATTTT. Translated, it gives CASSGLPDTDTQYF.

The rearrangement uses TRBV7-9 and TRBJ2-3, with D perhaps TRBD2 (6 bases). CDR3 length: 14 residues. Trimming took off 3 bases at V and 2 bases at J, with 9 bases between the two ends. The germline V gene has CDR1 SEHNR and CDR2 FQNEAQ (reference sequence). The CDR3: CASSFRDFTDTQYF. In nucleotides, the CDR3 is TGTGCCAGCAGCTTCAGGGACTTCACAGATACGCAGTATTTT. Variable domain in full (rest from reference TRBV7-9 and TRBJ2-3): DTGVSQNPRHKITKRGQNVTFRCDPISEHNRLYWYRQTLGQGPEFLTYFQNEAQLEKSRLLSDRFSAERPKGSFSTLEIQRTEQGDSAMYLCASSFRDFTDTQYFGPGTRLTVL.

The chain combines TRBV2 with TRBJ1-6; 8 bases map to TRBD1. V lost 8 bases to trimming and J lost 10 bases; unmatched junction nucleotides: 7. The CDR3 is made up of 13 amino acids. The germline V gene encodes CDR1 SNHLY and CDR2 FYNNEI. CDR3 DNA sequence: TGTGCCAGCGCCAGGACAGGGCAATCACCCCTCCACTTT. Translated: CASARTGQSPLHF.

This clone occurred a few times. The rearrangement uses TRBV10-3 and TRBJ2-2, with 8 bases matching TRBD2. Germline V gene lookup returns CDR1 ENHRY and CDR2 SYGVKD. V was pared by 4 bases and J by 3 bases, with 10 bases of the junction left unmatched. The CDR3 runs 17 residues. The CDR3 reads CAISGRSGRGDTGELFF. DNA for the CDR3: TGTGCCATCAGTGGCAGGAGCGGGAGAGGAGACACCGGGGAGCTGTTTTTT.

The CDR3 is CASSIGLAASTDTQYF. CDR3 DNA: TGTGCCAGTAGTATCGGACTAGCGGCTAGCACAGATACGCAGTATTTT. This chain links TRBV19 with TRBJ2-3; 10 bases fit TRBD2. V shed 3 bases and J 0 bases; nucleotides not matched to a gene: 3. This CDR3 is built from 16 residues. Germline V lookup: CDR1 LNHDA, CDR2 SQIVND (reference sequence). Drawing the rest from reference TRBV19 and TRBJ2-3, the complete variable domain is DGGITQSPKYLFRKEGQNVTLSCEQNLNHDAMYWYRQDPGQGLRLIYYSQIVNDFQKGDIAEGYSVSREKKESFPLTVTSAQKNPTAFYLCASSIGLAASTDTQYFGPGTRLTVL.

V usage is TRBV7-9 and J usage is TRBJ2-7, with D tentatively TRBD2 (10 bases). Between the trimmed V and J ends, which lost 5 bases and 0 bases, there was a span of 26 bases. CDR1 is SEHNR and CDR2 is FQNEAQ in the germline V gene (reference sequence). The CDR3 sequence is 19 residues long. CDR3 protein: CASSHPAGGTGPSSYEQYF. The CDR3 coding sequence is TGTGCCAGCAGCCACCCAGCGGGGGGGACAGGGCCGAGCTCCTACGAGCAGTACTTC.

V gene TRBV7-9 combines with J gene TRBJ1-2; D ambiguous. V dropped 5 bases and J dropped 4 bases, with 14 bases sitting between them. The CDR3 sequence is 14 residues long. Germline V gene lookup returns CDR1 SEHNR and CDR2 FQNEAQ (reference sequence). In DNA form, the CDR3 reads TGTGCCAGCAGCCCCGGGGAGAGTCCCTATGGCTACACCTTC. Amino acids: CASSPGESPYGYTF.

A single count supports this clone. The chain has TRBV18 and TRBJ1-1; no definite D call. The CDR3 has 15 amino acids. The V end lost 0 bases, the J end lost 5 bases, and 13 bases lay between the germline ends. Germline CDR1 is KGHSH and CDR2 is LQKENI. CDR3 sequence reads: CASSPPGGEETEAFF. Written as DNA, the CDR3 is TGTGCCAGCTCACCACCGGGCGGGGAGGAGACTGAAGCTTTCTTT.

The gene calls are TRBV7-8 and TRBJ2-7; 9 bases are a match to TRBD2. This CDR3 is built from 16 residues. In germline, CDR1 is SGHVS, CDR2 FQNEAQ. With V trimmed by 4 bases and J by 5 bases, 12 bases remained unmatched. The DNA for the CDR3 is TGTGCCAGCAGCTCCGGTAGGGGCGGGAGGGCCAACGAGCAGTACTTC. Its translation: CASSSGRGGRANEQYF.

The gene calls are TRBV15 and TRBJ2-7, with 7 nucleotides matching TRBD2. Germline loops: CDR1 LNHNV, CDR2 YYDKDF (reference sequence). The CDR3 runs to 15 residues. With 0 bases clipped from V and 2 bases from J, the junction kept 4 bases outside the gene matches. The CDR3 is CATSRDYGGTYEQYF. CDR3 DNA: TGTGCCACCAGCAGAGATTACGGGGGGACCTACGAGCAGTACTTC.

The chain joins TRBV5-6 to TRBJ2-6, with 10 bases lining up with TRBD1. V was clipped by 5 bases and J by 2 bases; unmatched bases: 7. The germline V gene encodes CDR1 SGHDT and CDR2 YYEEEE. CDR3 length equals 17 residues. CDR3 coding DNA: TGTGCCAGCAGACGCTGGACAGGGGGTGCTGGGGCCAACGTCCTGACTTTC. Translating it yields CASRRWTGGAGANVLTF.

Comments on this clone: In the same sample, other DNA sequences code for this CDR3. The chain joins TRBV11-2 to TRBJ1-2; TRBD1 matches at 8 bases. CDR1 SGHAT and CDR2 FQNNGV come from the germline V gene. The V segment lost 5 bases and the J segment 8 bases; nucleotides outside the gene matches: 7. This CDR3 has 13 amino acids. The CDR3 nucleotides read TGTGCCAGCAGCACCTACAGGGGGGGCGGCTACACCTTC. It codes for CASSTYRGGGYTF.

This clone was counted a few times. The chain couples TRBV5-6 to TRBJ2-7; 9 nucleotides align to TRBD2. J gave up 3 bases and V 0 bases, and 4 bases lay outside the gene matches. The CDR3 is made up of 15 amino acids. In germline, CDR1 is SGHDT, CDR2 YYEEEE. The CDR3 coding sequence is TGTGCCAGCAGCTTGGCGGGTAGCGGGAGCTACGAGCAGTACTTC. Its translation is CASSLAGSGSYEQYF.

The rearrangement joins TRBV5-5 to TRBJ1-5, with D perhaps TRBD1 (5 bases). The CDR3 runs to 15 residues. V gave up 2 bases and J gave up 5 bases, with 14 bases separating them. CDR1 and CDR2 (germline): SGHKS, YYEKEE (reference sequence). CDR3 in amino acids: CASSLSQGLYQPQHF. The CDR3 DNA follows: TGTGCCAGCAGCTTATCGCAGGGTCTTTATCAGCCCCAGCATTTT.

The rearrangement joins TRBV18 to TRBJ2-7, with TRBD1 matching 7 bases. CDR1 KGHSH and CDR2 LQKENI come from the germline V gene. This CDR3 is 15 amino acids long. The junction had 8 bases not matched to a gene; V was cut back by 4 bases and J by 2 bases. The CDR3 reads CASSLRRTGTYEQYF. Written as DNA, the CDR3 is TGTGCCAGCTCACTTCGCCGGACAGGAACCTACGAGCAGTACTTC.

The chain couples TRBV5-1 to TRBJ1-3; the D gene is possibly TRBD1 (5 bases). The CDR3 totals 15 residues. In germline, CDR1 is SGHRS, CDR2 YFSETQ. Trimming left V 4 bases short and J 3 bases short, with 14 bases between. As DNA, the CDR3 is TGCGCCAGCAGCGGGCAGGGTGGTGGTGGAAACACCATATATTTT. This gives the protein CASSGQGGGGNTIYF.

V gene TRBV2 combines with J gene TRBJ1-3; D ambiguous. The germline V and J ends were trimmed by 7 bases and 0 bases, with 10 bases remaining between them. CDR3 size: 14 residues. Germline loops: CDR1 SNHLY, CDR2 FYNNEI. CDR3 DNA: TGTGCCAGCACCCGGGAAAGCTCTGGAAACACCATATATTTT. This encodes CASTRESSGNTIYF.

The genes are TRBV10-3 and TRBJ1-6; possibly TRBD1 for D (6 bases). CDR1 and CDR2 (germline): ENHRY, SYGVKD. The CDR3 has 17 residues. V gave up 4 bases and J gave up 10 bases, with 23 bases separating them. The CDR3 DNA reads TGTGCCATCAGTGGGGGGACAAATGCTCCGCCGGGATCACCCCTCCACTTT. Its protein product is CAISGGTNAPPGSPLHF.

This rearrangement joins TRBV6-5 to TRBJ2-5, with 8 nucleotides matching TRBD1. In germline, CDR1 is MNHEY, CDR2 SVGAGI. This CDR3 has 14 amino acids. The V gene end was trimmed by 5 bases and the J gene end by 2 bases; junction bases not matched to a gene: 4. In DNA form, the CDR3 reads TGTGCCAGCAGTGCGCAGGGGGCACAAGAGACCCAGTACTTC. This gives the protein CASSAQGAQETQYF.

This clone turned up a few times. The V gene is TRBV6-5, the J gene TRBJ1-1, with TRBD1 matching over 9 bases. CDR3 length: 13 amino acids. Germline CDR1 MNHEY, CDR2 SVGAGI. After removal of 6 bases from V and 3 bases from J, the junction contained 2 bases not matched to a gene. CDR3 loop: CASRQGAHTEAFF. In DNA, the CDR3 is TGTGCCAGCAGACAGGGGGCGCACACTGAAGCTTTCTTT.

The rearrangement links TRBV27 to TRBJ2-5; TRBD2 matches at 10 bases. The CDR3 covers 15 residues. Germline V gives CDR1 MNHEY, CDR2 SMNVEV (reference sequence). V shed 5 bases and J 5 bases; nucleotides not matched to a gene: 8. This CDR3 reads CASSPQAGGAETQYF. CDR3 bases: TGTGCCAGCAGTCCGCAAGCGGGAGGGGCGGAGACCCAGTACTTC.

The J gene is TRBJ2-1, the V gene TRBV7-9; TRBD1 might be the D (5 bases). V was clipped by 5 bases and J by 8 bases, with 13 bases between them. This CDR3 has 13 residues. Looked up from germline, CDR1 is SEHNR and CDR2 is FQNEAQ (reference sequence). In DNA, the CDR3 is TGTGCCAGCAGCCAACAAGGGGAACATGAGCAGTTCTTC. Translating gives CASSQQGEHEQFF.

Regarding this clone: Within the sample, other DNA sequences also encode this same CDR3. The V call is TRBV11-2, the J call TRBJ2-7, with D possibly being TRBD2 (5 bases). Germline-derived CDR1 and CDR2 are SGHAT and FQNNGV. The CDR3 has 15 amino acids. Between the trimmed V and J ends, which lost 5 bases and 1 base, there was a span of 15 bases. CDR3 residues: CASSPGWGVSYEQYF. CDR3 sequence (DNA): TGTGCCAGCAGCCCCGGTTGGGGAGTTTCCTACGAGCAGTACTTC.

This clone was observed a single time. The chain uses TRBV5-4 and TRBJ2-3; TRBD2 is a possible D gene (6 bases). CDR1 and CDR2 from the germline V gene are SGHNT and YYREEE (reference sequence). This CDR3 is 14 amino acids long. The germline V and J ends were trimmed by 3 bases and 5 bases, with 13 bases remaining between them. The CDR3: CASSSPQAGDTQYF. For the CDR3, the DNA is TGTGCCAGCAGCTCCCCCCAAGCGGGAGATACGCAGTATTTT.

This chain joins TRBV30 and TRBJ2-7; 7 bases map to TRBD1. V gave up 0 bases and J gave up 2 bases; unmatched junction bases: 4. Germline loops: CDR1 GTSNPN, CDR2 SVGIG (reference sequence). The CDR3 loop spans 14 amino acids. CDR3 region: CAWSVGTATYEQYF. As DNA, the CDR3 is TGTGCCTGGAGTGTAGGGACAGCTACCTACGAGCAGTACTTC.

The V and J genes are TRBV6-5 and TRBJ1-2; a weak D match, TRBD1 (5 bases). This CDR3 has 13 amino acids. The germline V gene has CDR1 MNHEY and CDR2 SVGAGI. V was shortened by 2 bases and J by 5 bases, with 9 bases between the two germline ends. CDR3 region: CASSYDSLYGYTF. The CDR3 DNA follows: TGTGCCAGCAGTTACGACAGCCTATATGGCTACACCTTC.

The CDR3 nucleotides are TGTGCCAGCACCGTCTCCGGGACAGGGCGCGAGCAGTACTTC. Its translation is CASTVSGTGREQYF. The J gene is TRBJ2-7, the V gene TRBV28, with 9 positions matching TRBD1. The CDR3 runs to 14 residues. Germline V gene data show CDR1 as MDHEN and CDR2 as SYDVKM. After removal of 7 bases from V and 6 bases from J, the junction contained 10 bases not matched to a gene.

The chain links TRBV27 to TRBJ2-7, with 8 bases lining up with TRBD1. The trim removed 3 bases at V and 2 bases at J, leaving 0 bases unmatched. The length of the CDR3 is 13 residues. CDR1 and CDR2 (germline): MNHEY, SMNVEV (reference sequence). The DNA of the CDR3 is TGTGCCAGCAGTTTGGACAGGGCCTACGAGCAGTACTTC. This encodes CASSLDRAYEQYF.

The J gene is TRBJ2-5, the V gene TRBV9; 7 nucleotides agree with TRBD2. J gave up 4 bases and V 0 bases, and 6 bases lay outside the gene matches. The CDR3 covers 15 residues. Germline V gene lookup returns CDR1 SGDLS and CDR2 YYNGEE. This chain's CDR3 is CASSVGGGRGETQYF. For the CDR3, the DNA is TGTGCCAGCAGCGTAGGTGGGGGGAGGGGAGAGACCCAGTACTTC.

The rearrangement links TRBV6-6 to TRBJ1-5; D is perhaps TRBD1 (5 bases). Germline CDR1 reads MNHNY; CDR2 reads SVGAGI (reference sequence). Trimming left V 11 bases short and J 6 bases short, with 20 bases between. This CDR3 spans 14 amino acids. The CDR3 region has the DNA TGTGCCGGGAATTTGGGGGGACGAGGTCAGCCCCAGCATTTT. As protein: CAGNLGGRGQPQHF.